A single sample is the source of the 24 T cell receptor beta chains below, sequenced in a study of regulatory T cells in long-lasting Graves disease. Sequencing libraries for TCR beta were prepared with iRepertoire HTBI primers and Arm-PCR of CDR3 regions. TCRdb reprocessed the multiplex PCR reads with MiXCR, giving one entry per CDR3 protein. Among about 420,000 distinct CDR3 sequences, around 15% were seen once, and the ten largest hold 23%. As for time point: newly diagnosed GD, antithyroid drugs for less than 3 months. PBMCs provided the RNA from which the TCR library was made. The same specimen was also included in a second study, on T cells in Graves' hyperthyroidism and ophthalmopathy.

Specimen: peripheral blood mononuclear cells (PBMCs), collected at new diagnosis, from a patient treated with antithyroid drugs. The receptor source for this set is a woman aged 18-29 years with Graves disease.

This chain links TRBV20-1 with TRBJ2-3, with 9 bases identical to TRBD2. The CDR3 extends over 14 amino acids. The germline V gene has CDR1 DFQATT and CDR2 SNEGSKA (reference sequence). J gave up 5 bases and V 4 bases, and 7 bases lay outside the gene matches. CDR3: CSAIGTSKGDTQYF. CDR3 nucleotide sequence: TGCAGTGCTATCGGGACTAGCAAGGGAGATACGCAGTATTTT.

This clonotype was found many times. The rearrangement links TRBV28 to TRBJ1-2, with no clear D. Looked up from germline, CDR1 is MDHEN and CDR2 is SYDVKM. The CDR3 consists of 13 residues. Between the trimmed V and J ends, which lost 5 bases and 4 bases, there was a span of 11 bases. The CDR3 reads CASSIGLLYGYTF. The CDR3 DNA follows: TGTGCCAGCAGTATCGGACTTCTCTATGGCTACACCTTC.

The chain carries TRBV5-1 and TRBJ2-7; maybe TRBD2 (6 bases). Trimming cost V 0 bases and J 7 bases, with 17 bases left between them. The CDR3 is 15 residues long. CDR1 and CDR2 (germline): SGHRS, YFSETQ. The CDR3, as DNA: TGCGCCAGCAGCTTGGATGGGCAGGGAGGTCAGGAGCAGTACTTC. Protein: CASSLDGQGGQEQYF.

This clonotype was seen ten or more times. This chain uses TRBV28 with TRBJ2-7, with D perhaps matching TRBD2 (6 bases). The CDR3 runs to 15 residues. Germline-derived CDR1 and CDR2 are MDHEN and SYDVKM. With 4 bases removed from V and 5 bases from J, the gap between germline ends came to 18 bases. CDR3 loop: CASSSLGGTGDEQYF. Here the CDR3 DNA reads TGTGCCAGCAGTTCCCTTGGTGGGACTGGCGACGAGCAGTACTTC.

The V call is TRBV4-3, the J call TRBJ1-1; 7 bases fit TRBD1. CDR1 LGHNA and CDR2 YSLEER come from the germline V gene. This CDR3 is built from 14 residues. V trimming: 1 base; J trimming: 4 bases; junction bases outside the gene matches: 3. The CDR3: CASSQVRGRTEAFF. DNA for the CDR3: TGCGCCAGCAGCCAAGTAAGGGGGCGCACTGAAGCTTTCTTT.

DNA of the CDR3: TGTGCCAGCAGTTCTCATTCAGGAGGGGACACTGAAGCTTTCTTT. This gives the protein CASSSHSGGDTEAFF. The V and J genes are TRBV12-3 or TRBV12-4 and TRBJ1-1; D possibly corresponds to TRBD1 (5 bases). The germline V and J ends were trimmed by 4 bases and 3 bases, with 15 bases remaining between them. CDR3 size: 15 residues.

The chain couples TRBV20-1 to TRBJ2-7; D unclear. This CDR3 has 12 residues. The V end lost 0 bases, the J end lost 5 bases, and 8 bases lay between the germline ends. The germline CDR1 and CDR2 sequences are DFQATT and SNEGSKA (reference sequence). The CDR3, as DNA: TGCAGTGCTAGAGACTACAAGGACGAGCAGTACTTC. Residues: CSARDYKDEQYF.

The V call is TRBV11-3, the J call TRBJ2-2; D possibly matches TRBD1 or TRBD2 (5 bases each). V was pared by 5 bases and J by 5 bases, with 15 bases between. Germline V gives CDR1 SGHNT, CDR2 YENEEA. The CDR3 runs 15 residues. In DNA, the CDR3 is TGTGCCAGCAGCGAATCCGGGACCCGTACCGGGGAGCTGTTTTTT. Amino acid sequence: CASSESGTRTGELFF.

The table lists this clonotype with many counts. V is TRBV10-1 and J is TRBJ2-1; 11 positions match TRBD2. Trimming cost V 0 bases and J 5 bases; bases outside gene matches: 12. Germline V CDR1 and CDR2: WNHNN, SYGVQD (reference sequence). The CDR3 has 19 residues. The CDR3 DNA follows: TGCGCCAGCAGTGAGTCTAGGCTAGCGGGAGGTGTTGGGGACAATGAGCAGTTCTTC. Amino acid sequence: CASSESRLAGGVGDNEQFF.

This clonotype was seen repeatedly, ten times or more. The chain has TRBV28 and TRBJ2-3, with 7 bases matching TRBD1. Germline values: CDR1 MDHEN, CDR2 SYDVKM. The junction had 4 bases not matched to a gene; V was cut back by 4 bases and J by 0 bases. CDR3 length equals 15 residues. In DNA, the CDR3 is TGTGCCAGCAGTTCCGGGACAGTCAGCACAGATACGCAGTATTTT. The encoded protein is CASSSGTVSTDTQYF.

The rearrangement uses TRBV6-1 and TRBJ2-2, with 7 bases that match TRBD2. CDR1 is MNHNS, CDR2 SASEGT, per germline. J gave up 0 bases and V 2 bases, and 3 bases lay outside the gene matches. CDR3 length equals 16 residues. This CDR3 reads CASSEMLAANTGELFF. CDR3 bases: TGTGCCAGCAGTGAAATGCTAGCGGCGAACACCGGGGAGCTGTTTTTT.

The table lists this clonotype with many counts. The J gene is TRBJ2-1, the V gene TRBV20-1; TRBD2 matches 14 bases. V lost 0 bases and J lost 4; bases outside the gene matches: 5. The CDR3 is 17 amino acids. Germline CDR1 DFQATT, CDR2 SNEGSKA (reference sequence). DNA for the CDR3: TGCAGTGCTAGAGATTCGGGACTAGCGGGAGCGTACAATGAGCAGTTCTTC. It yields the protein CSARDSGLAGAYNEQFF.

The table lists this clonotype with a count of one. CDR3: CASSHLGTATNEKLFF. In nucleotides, the CDR3 is TGTGCCAGCAGCCATCTAGGGACCGCAACTAATGAAAAACTGTTTTTT. The V gene is TRBV7-2, the J gene TRBJ1-4, with D possibly TRBD1 on 5 matching bases. Between the trimmed V and J ends, which lost 5 bases and 0 bases, there was a span of 13 bases. The germline CDR1 and CDR2 sequences are SGHTA and FQGNSA. The CDR3 runs to 16 residues.

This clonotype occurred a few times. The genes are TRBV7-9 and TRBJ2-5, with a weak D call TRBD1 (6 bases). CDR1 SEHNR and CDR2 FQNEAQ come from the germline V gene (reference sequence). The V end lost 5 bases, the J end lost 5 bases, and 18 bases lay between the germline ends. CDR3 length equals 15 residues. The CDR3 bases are TGTGCCAGCAGCACGAGGGGGTTCGGTAGGGAGACCCAGTACTTC. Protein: CASSTRGFGRETQYF.

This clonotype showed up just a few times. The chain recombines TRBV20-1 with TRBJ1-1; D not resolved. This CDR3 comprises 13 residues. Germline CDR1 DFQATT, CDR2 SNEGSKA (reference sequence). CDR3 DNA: TGCAGCTTTAAGTCAGGTCAGAACACTGAAGCTTTCTTT. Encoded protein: CSFKSGQNTEAFF.

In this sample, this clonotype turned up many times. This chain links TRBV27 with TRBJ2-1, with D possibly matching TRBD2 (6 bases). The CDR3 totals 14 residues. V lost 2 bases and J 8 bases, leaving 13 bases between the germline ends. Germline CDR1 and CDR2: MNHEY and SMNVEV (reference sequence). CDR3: CASSLVTRVYEQFF. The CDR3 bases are TGTGCCAGCAGTTTAGTGACTAGGGTCTATGAGCAGTTCTTC.

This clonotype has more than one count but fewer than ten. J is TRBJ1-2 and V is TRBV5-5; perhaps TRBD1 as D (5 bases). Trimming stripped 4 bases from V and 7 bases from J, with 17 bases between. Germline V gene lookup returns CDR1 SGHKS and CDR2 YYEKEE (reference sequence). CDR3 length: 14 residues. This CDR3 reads CASSLTEPVVGYTF. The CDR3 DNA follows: TGTGCCAGCAGCCTGACAGAACCAGTTGTTGGCTACACCTTC.

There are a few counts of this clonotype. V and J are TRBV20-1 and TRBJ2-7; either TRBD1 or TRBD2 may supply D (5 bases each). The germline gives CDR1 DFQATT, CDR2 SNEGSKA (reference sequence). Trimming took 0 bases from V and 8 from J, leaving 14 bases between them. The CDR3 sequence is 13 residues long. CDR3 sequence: CSAREYGAWQQYF. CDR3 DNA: TGCAGTGCTAGAGAGTACGGGGCCTGGCAGCAGTACTTC.

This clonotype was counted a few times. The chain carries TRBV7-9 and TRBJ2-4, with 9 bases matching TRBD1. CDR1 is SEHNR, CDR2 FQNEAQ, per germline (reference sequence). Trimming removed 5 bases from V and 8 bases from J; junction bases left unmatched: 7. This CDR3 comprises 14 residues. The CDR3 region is CASSAGQGMDIQYF. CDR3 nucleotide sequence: TGTGCCAGCAGCGCCGGACAGGGGATGGACATTCAGTACTTC.

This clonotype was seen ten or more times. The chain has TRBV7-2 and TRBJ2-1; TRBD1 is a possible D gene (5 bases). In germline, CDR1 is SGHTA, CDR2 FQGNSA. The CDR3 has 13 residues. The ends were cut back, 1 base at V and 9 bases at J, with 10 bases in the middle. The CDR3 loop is CASSLVQGLEQFF. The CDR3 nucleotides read TGTGCCAGCAGCTTAGTTCAGGGCCTTGAGCAGTTCTTC.

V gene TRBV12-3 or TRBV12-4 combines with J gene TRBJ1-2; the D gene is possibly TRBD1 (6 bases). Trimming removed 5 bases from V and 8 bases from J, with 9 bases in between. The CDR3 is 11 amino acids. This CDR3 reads CASSQGFGYTF. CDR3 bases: TGTGCCAGCAGTCAGGGGTTCGGCTACACCTTC.

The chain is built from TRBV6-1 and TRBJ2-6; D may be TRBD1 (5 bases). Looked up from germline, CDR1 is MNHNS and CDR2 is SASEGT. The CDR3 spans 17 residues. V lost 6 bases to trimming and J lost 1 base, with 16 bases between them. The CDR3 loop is CASSRWGGSSGANVLTF. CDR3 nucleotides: TGTGCCAGCAGCCGATGGGGCGGTTCTTCTGGGGCCAACGTCCTGACTTTC.

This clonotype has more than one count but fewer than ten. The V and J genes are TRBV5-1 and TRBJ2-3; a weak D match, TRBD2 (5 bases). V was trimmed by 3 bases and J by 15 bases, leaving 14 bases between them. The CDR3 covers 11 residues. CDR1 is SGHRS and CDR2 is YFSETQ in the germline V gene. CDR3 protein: CASSSADRSYF. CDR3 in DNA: TGCGCCAGCAGCTCAGCGGATCGGAGCTATTTT.

The chain's CDR3 is CASSVEGRADTQYF. Written as DNA, the CDR3 is TGTGCCAGCAGCGTAGAGGGGAGGGCAGATACGCAGTATTTT. The chain links TRBV9 to TRBJ2-3; 7 bases match TRBD2. V was clipped by 0 bases and J by 4 bases; unmatched bases: 2. Germline lookup yields CDR1 SGDLS and CDR2 YYNGEE. This CDR3 comprises 14 residues.